This T cell receptor (beta chain) was identified during a study of blood T cells in healthy people across ages. Together with a sample-barcoded 5' primer, a J-beta primer mix was included in a second PCR lasting about 6 to 11 cycles. Each CDR3 protein is one row after TCRdb ran MiXCR on the 5' RACE reads. Among roughly 720,000 distinct CDR3 sequences listed, 53% were seen once. Ten milliliters was the volume of peripheral blood drawn from each donor. This clonotype was obtained from a man at least 80 years old in good health. Sequenced input: blood.

The DNA of the CDR3 is TGTGCCAGCAGCTACCCACAGGGGCCGCACTATGGCTACACCTTC. Encoded protein: CASSYPQGPHYGYTF. This chain connects TRBV3-1 to TRBJ1-2; TRBD1 matches at 7 bases. This CDR3 region has 15 residues. Germline V lookup: CDR1 LGHDT, CDR2 YNNKEL (reference sequence). J was trimmed by 3 bases and V by 5 bases; bases with no gene match: 9.